This T cell receptor (beta chain) emerged from a study of blood T cell repertoires in COVID-19. The wider study: Both acute and convalescent COVID-19 samples were obtained from the United States, Italy and Spain. The cDNA or gDNA used as material had been derived from T cells, B-cell-depleted T cells, or PBMCs.

Per the original data handling: Amplified reference gene primers provided the basis for estimating nucleated cell counts. The table came from immunoSEQ multiplex PCR; TCRdb's copy has only in-frame clones and leaves some out. V and J calls and clone size are as listed in that table; D and trimming were resolved from the DNA. The profile shows approximately 210,000 clones, just under 85% of them singletons. Per germline, CDR1 SGHRS and CDR2 YFSETQ. This CDR3 is 17 amino acids long. With 5 bases removed from V and 6 bases from J, the gap between germline ends came to 26 bases. This TCR derives from a woman aged 65 to 85 with active or convalescent COVID-19. Sequenced material: peripheral blood. The V and J genes are TRBV5-1 and TRBJ1-1; perhaps TRBD1 as D (6 bases). The CDR3 region is CASSPTTGGVLGSEAFF. CDR3 nucleotide sequence: TGCGCCAGCAGTCCCACGACAGGAGGCGTTTTGGGGTCTGAAGCTTTCTTT.